The next 9 T cell receptor beta chains were all read from a single sample in a study of T cell repertoires in cytomegalovirus infection. These receptors are not linked to any known antigen. TCRdb re-derived calls from the reads in MiXCR, one entry per CDR3 protein. The data contain hundreds of thousands of distinct CDR3 sequences, roughly a third of them singletons. Sample: cultured PBMCs, taken from culture after CMV antigen stimulation. Every receptor here comes from a human donor in good health (CMV status not recorded). Some clones in this sample may be carry-over from other donors' samples.

This clonotype was picked up a small number of times. The J gene is TRBJ1-1, the V gene TRBV2; no firm D call. CDR1 SNHLY and CDR2 FYNNEI come from the germline V gene. The CDR3 contains 14 residues. The germline V and J ends were trimmed by 4 bases and 0 bases, with 9 bases remaining between them. CDR3 nucleotides: TGTGCCAGCAGTGGGACGACTCTGAACACTGAAGCTTTCTTT. This codes for CASSGTTLNTEAFF.

This clonotype came up many times. The V call is TRBV7-9, the J call TRBJ2-5; D gene ambiguous. Trimming stripped 6 bases from V and 4 bases from J, with 12 bases between. There are 13 residues in the CDR3. Germline values: CDR1 SEHNR, CDR2 FQNEAQ (reference sequence). DNA of the CDR3: TGTGCCAGCAGACCTCCTGTGGGAGAGACCCAGTACTTC. It is translated as CASRPPVGETQYF.

This clonotype occurred a few times. The chain is built from TRBV6-2 or TRBV6-3 and TRBJ2-3; 10 bases match TRBD2. The germline V gene encodes CDR1 MNHEY and CDR2 SVGEGT. Trimming cost V 9 bases and J 4 bases; bases outside gene matches: 7. This CDR3 comprises 14 residues. The CDR3 loop reads CARTAGGPSDTQYF. The CDR3 DNA reads TGTGCCAGAACAGCGGGAGGGCCGTCAGATACGCAGTATTTT.

This clonotype was counted between two and nine times. The chain couples TRBV12-3 or TRBV12-4 to TRBJ2-2; D not certain. V shed 6 bases and J shed 0 bases, with 5 bases lying between them. This CDR3 comprises 13 residues. This CDR3 reads CASRSPNTGELFF. In DNA, the CDR3 is TGTGCCAGCAGATCCCCGAACACCGGGGAGCTGTTTTTT.

This clonotype was seen ten or more times. V gene TRBV7-2 combines with J gene TRBJ2-3, with 10 nucleotides matching TRBD2. Germline CDR1 is SGHTA and CDR2 is FQGNSA. The trim removed 5 bases at V and 5 bases at J, leaving 7 bases unmatched. The CDR3 is made up of 15 amino acids. CDR3 residues: CASSPLAGVGDTQYF. The CDR3 bases are TGTGCCAGCAGCCCGCTAGCGGGAGTAGGAGATACGCAGTATTTT. Together with reference TRBV7-2 and TRBJ2-3, the CDR3 gives the full variable domain: GAGVSQSPSNKVTEKGKDVELRCDPISGHTALYWYRQSLGQGLEFLIYFQGNSAPDKSGLPSDRFSAERTGGSVSTLTIQRTQQEDSAVYLCASSPLAGVGDTQYFGPGTRLTVL.

This clonotype was detected only once. Written as DNA, the CDR3 is TGTGCCAGCAGTTATTGGAACGTCGGGGAGCTGTTTTTT. Amino acid sequence: CASSYWNVGELFF. This chain joins TRBV6-8 and TRBJ2-2; D ambiguous. Trimming shortened V by 3 bases and J by 7 bases, and 9 bases separated the two germline ends. The CDR3 is 13 residues long. The germline V gene encodes CDR1 MNHGY and CDR2 SAAAGT.

This chain connects TRBV10-3 to TRBJ2-5, with 8 nucleotides matching TRBD1. Trimming took 8 bases from V and 4 from J; bases not matched to a gene: 6. The germline V gene has CDR1 ENHRY and CDR2 SYGVKD. The CDR3 totals 13 residues. The CDR3 nucleotides are TGTGCCATCCGGACAGGGAAGACAGAGACCCAGTACTTC. Its translation is CAIRTGKTETQYF.

The chain joins TRBV11-1 to TRBJ2-1, with 7 bases identical to TRBD2. The CDR3 runs 16 residues. Trimming at V came to 3 bases and at J to 9 bases, leaving 14 bases not matched to a gene. Germline V gene lookup returns CDR1 SGHAT and CDR2 FQDESV (reference sequence). The CDR3 loop reads CASSFGLADTLGEQFF. For the CDR3, the DNA is TGTGCCAGCAGCTTTGGGCTAGCGGATACCCTGGGTGAGCAGTTCTTC.

The chain has TRBV7-2 and TRBJ2-3; D uncertain. The CDR3 totals 16 residues. V was shortened by 5 bases and J by 5 bases, with 20 bases between the two germline ends. From germline, CDR1 is SGHTA and CDR2 FQGNSA. CDR3 nucleotides: TGTGCCAGCAGCACTCCAGCAAGCCCGGAGTTAGATACGCAGTATTTT. Its protein is CASSTPASPELDTQYF.